This T cell receptor beta chain was captured in a study of blood T cell repertoires in COVID-19. As for the study in general: The United States, Italy and Spain were the sources of the acute and convalescent COVID-19 samples.

Original processing methods: Amplification with reference gene primers provided the estimates of nucleated cell counts. The repertoire was sequenced with immunoSEQ multiplex PCR; TCRdb's copy has only in-frame clones and lacks some. V and J calls and clone size are given by that table; D and trimming were obtained from the DNA. The top ten hold roughly 2% of the sample, which has 300,000 to 500,000 clones, approximately 86% seen once. J lost 7 bases, V lost 4 bases, and 11 bases had no gene match. The germline CDR1 and CDR2 sequences are MGHRA and YSYEKL. The CDR3 length is 16 residues. Cohort assignment relied on participant-reported clinical history.

The sequence was collected from a woman in her 40s with acute COVID-19. The V call is TRBV4-1, the J call TRBJ2-1, with 9 bases aligning to TRBD1. The sequenced sample was PBMCs or T cells enriched from blood (not recorded which). CDR3 protein: CASSPIGQGKMNEQFF. CDR3 in DNA: TGCGCCAGCAGCCCCATAGGACAGGGGAAGATGAATGAGCAGTTCTTC.